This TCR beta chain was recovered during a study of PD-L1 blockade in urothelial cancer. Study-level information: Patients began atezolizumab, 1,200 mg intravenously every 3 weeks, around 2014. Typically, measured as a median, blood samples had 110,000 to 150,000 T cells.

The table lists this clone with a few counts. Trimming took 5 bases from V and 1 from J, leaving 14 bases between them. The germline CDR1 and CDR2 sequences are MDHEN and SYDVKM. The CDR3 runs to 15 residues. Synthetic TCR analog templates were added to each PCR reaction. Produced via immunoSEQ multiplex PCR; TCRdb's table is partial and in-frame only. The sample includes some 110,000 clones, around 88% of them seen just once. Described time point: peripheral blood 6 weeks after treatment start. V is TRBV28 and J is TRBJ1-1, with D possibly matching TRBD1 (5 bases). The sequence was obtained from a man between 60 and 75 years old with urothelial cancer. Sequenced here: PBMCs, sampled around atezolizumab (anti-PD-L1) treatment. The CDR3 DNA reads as TGTGCCAGCAGTGGGATCGACAGATGGAACACTGAAGCTTTCTTT. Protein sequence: CASSGIDRWNTEAFF.